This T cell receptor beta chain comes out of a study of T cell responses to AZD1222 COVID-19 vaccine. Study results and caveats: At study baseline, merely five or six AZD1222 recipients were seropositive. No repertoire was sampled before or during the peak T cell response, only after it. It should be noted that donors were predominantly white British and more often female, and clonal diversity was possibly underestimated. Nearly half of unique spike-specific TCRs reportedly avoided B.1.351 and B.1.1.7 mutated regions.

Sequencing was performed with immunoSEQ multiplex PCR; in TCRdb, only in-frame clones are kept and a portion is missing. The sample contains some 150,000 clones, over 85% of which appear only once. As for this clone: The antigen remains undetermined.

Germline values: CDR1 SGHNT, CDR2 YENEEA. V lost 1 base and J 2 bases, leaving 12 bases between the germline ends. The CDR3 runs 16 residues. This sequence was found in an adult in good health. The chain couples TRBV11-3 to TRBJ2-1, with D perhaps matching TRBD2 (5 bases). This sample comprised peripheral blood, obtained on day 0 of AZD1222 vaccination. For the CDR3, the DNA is TGTGCCAGCAGCTTAGGGGAAGCGGCCCCCTACAATGAGCAGTTCTTC. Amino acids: CASSLGEAAPYNEQFF.